A selection of T cell receptor beta chains follows, all from one sample in a study of regulatory T cells in long-lasting Graves disease. From the multiplex PCR reads, TCRdb called clonotypes with MiXCR, one entry per CDR3 protein. Of over 500,000 distinct CDR3 sequences in the sample, under 20% were seen once. These data also featured in a second study, about T cells in Graves' hyperthyroidism and ophthalmopathy.

This specimen consisted of peripheral blood mononuclear cells (PBMCs), obtained at new diagnosis, from a patient treated with antithyroid drugs. Source of these receptors: a young woman with Graves disease. CDR3s include the opening cysteine and the closing phenylalanine or tryptophan. A D gene is named only where the DNA matches it firmly. Where a row states a size, it is once, few, many or the class of an expanded clone; other rows omit it.

d_gene: TRBD1
v_gene: TRBV20-1
j_gene: TRBJ2-1
abundance: few
CDR3nt: TGCAGTGCAGATCGTGTAGGGACAGGGTACAATGAGCAGTTCTTC
CDR3aa: CSADRVGTGYNEQFF

d_gene: NA
v_gene: TRBV9
j_gene: TRBJ2-1
abundance: few
CDR3nt: NA
CDR3aa: CASSVAGGSYNEQLF

d_gene: NA
v_gene: TRBV30
j_gene: TRBJ1-2
abundance: few
CDR3nt: TGTGCCTGGAGTGGCTATATGGATGGCTACACCTTC
CDR3aa: CAWSGYMDGYTF

d_gene: NA
v_gene: TRBV19
j_gene: TRBJ1-3
abundance: NA
CDR3nt: TGTGCCAGTAGTACGCCTCCGGGGAGTTCTGGAAACACCATATATTTT
CDR3aa: CASSTPPGSSGNTIYF

d_gene: NA
v_gene: TRBV28
j_gene: TRBJ2-7
abundance: NA
CDR3nt: TGTGCCATCCGGGATCGTGAAGAGCAGTACTTC
CDR3aa: CAIRDREEQYF

d_gene: NA
v_gene: TRBV29-1
j_gene: TRBJ1-2
abundance: NA
CDR3nt: TGCAGCGTTGACCGGAGAGGAGGACAGCATAACTATGGCTACACCTTC
CDR3aa: CSVDRRGGQHNYGYTF

d_gene: TRBD2
v_gene: TRBV7-2
j_gene: TRBJ2-7
abundance: NA
CDR3nt: TGCGCCAGCAGCCACCTTAGCGGGGGCGCCCTCTACGAGCAGTACTTC
CDR3aa: CASSHLSGGALYEQYF

d_gene: NA
v_gene: TRBV6-5
j_gene: TRBJ2-7
abundance: few
CDR3nt: TGTGCCAGCAGTTGGTATGCGGTAGGACCCTACGAGCAGTACTTC
CDR3aa: CASSWYAVGPYEQYF

d_gene: NA
v_gene: TRBV27
j_gene: TRBJ2-3
abundance: few
CDR3nt: TGTGCCAGCAGTTCTCTAGCCTTTTCTGGAGATACGCAGTATTTT
CDR3aa: CASSSLAFSGDTQYF

d_gene: NA
v_gene: TRBV30
j_gene: TRBJ2-1
abundance: NA
CDR3nt: TGTGCCTGGAGTGCGGGTCGGAGCTGGAATGAGCAGTTCTTC
CDR3aa: CAWSAGRSWNEQFF

d_gene: TRBD2
v_gene: TRBV5-4
j_gene: TRBJ2-5
abundance: few
CDR3nt: TGTGCCAGCGGGACTAGCTCGGTGGAGACCCAGTACTTC
CDR3aa: CASGTSSVETQYF

d_gene: NA
v_gene: TRBV5-1
j_gene: TRBJ2-4
abundance: many
CDR3nt: TGCGCCAGCAGCTTAGGAGTAGCCAAAAACATTCAGTACTTC
CDR3aa: CASSLGVAKNIQYF

d_gene: TRBD1
v_gene: TRBV28
j_gene: TRBJ2-7
abundance: many
CDR3nt: TGTGCCAGCAGTTTTACCGGGACAGGGGCCGAGCAGTACTTC
CDR3aa: CASSFTGTGAEQYF

d_gene: NA
v_gene: TRBV28
j_gene: TRBJ1-5
abundance: many
CDR3nt: TGTGCCAGCAGTCCCCAGGGATTGAGGGGCAATCAGCCCCAGCATTTT
CDR3aa: CASSPQGLRGNQPQHF

d_gene: NA
v_gene: TRBV19
j_gene: TRBJ2-6
abundance: NA
CDR3nt: TGTGCCAGTACTAGAAGTGGGGCCAACGTCCTGACTTTC
CDR3aa: CASTRSGANVLTF

d_gene: NA
v_gene: TRBV7-9
j_gene: TRBJ1-1
abundance: few
CDR3nt: TGTGCCAGCAGCTTAATTCAGGGGTTAAACACTGAAGCTTTCTTT
CDR3aa: CASSLIQGLNTEAFF

d_gene: NA
v_gene: TRBV20-1
j_gene: TRBJ1-1
abundance: many
CDR3nt: TGCAGTGAAATGTCGGCAGGGAACACTGAAGCTTTCTTT
CDR3aa: CSEMSAGNTEAFF

d_gene: TRBD2
v_gene: TRBV9
j_gene: TRBJ2-2
abundance: NA
CDR3nt: TGTGCCAGCAGCGATGCCGGGACTACCGACACCGGGGAGCTGTTTTTT
CDR3aa: CASSDAGTTDTGELFF

d_gene: NA
v_gene: TRBV20-1
j_gene: TRBJ2-2
abundance: NA
CDR3nt: TGCAGTGCTACTGTCTCTAGGGAGCTGTTTTTT
CDR3aa: CSATVSRELFF

d_gene: TRBD2
v_gene: TRBV20-1
j_gene: TRBJ2-5
abundance: many
CDR3nt: TGCAGTGCACGGAGCGCGGGGGGGTACCAAGAGACCCAGTACTTC
CDR3aa: CSARSAGGYQETQYF

d_gene: NA
v_gene: TRBV18
j_gene: TRBJ2-5
abundance: many
CDR3nt: TGTGCCAGCTCACCACCCAACGGAGTTCAGACCCAGTACTTC
CDR3aa: CASSPPNGVQTQYF

d_gene: TRBD1
v_gene: TRBV12-5
j_gene: TRBJ1-1
abundance: many
CDR3nt: TGTGCTAGTCTGACGACAGGGGATCCTGAAGCTTTCTTT
CDR3aa: CASLTTGDPEAFF

d_gene: NA
v_gene: TRBV7-3
j_gene: TRBJ1-1
abundance: NA
CDR3nt: TGTGCCAGCAGCAATGAACAACCCCACACTGAAGCTTTCTTT
CDR3aa: CASSNEQPHTEAFF

d_gene: TRBD1
v_gene: TRBV30
j_gene: TRBJ1-2
abundance: few
CDR3nt: TGTGCCTGGGACACTCTAGGACAGGCCGATCACTATGGCTACACCTTC
CDR3aa: CAWDTLGQADHYGYTF

d_gene: NA
v_gene: TRBV11-3
j_gene: TRBJ2-3
abundance: many
CDR3nt: TGTGCCAGCAGAAAAGCGGGTTCAGATACGCAGTATTTT
CDR3aa: CASRKAGSDTQYF

d_gene: NA
v_gene: TRBV18
j_gene: TRBJ2-2
abundance: NA
CDR3nt: TGTGCCAGCTCACCACCGTCCGGGAACGGCGGGGAGCTGTTTTTT
CDR3aa: CASSPPSGNGGELFF

d_gene: NA
v_gene: TRBV2
j_gene: TRBJ2-3
abundance: many
CDR3nt: TGTGCCAGCACCCCATCAGATACGCAGTATTTT
CDR3aa: CASTPSDTQYF

d_gene: TRBD1
v_gene: TRBV7-2
j_gene: TRBJ1-4
abundance: few
CDR3nt: TGTGCCAGCAGCTTAGTAGGACAGGGGGCGAGTGAAAAACTGTTTTTT
CDR3aa: CASSLVGQGASEKLFF

d_gene: NA
v_gene: TRBV29-1
j_gene: TRBJ1-2
abundance: many
CDR3nt: TGCAGCGTTGTTTTGGAGGGGCACTATGGCTACACCTTC
CDR3aa: CSVVLEGHYGYTF